The source of this T cell receptor beta chain is a study of cytomegalovirus exposure and HLA in healthy donors. Study results and limitations: The classifier reportedly diagnosed cytomegalovirus status with high sensitivity and specificity. In a later analysis, a missense DCLRE1C variant was linked to TCR beta V- and J-gene trimming. Within an earlier analysis, most TCR beta V segments proved productive either about 90% or about 30% of the time.

For this clone: No antigen is known for it.

The V and J ends lost 4 bases and 4 bases, in that order; junction bases with no gene match: 8. Germline loops: CDR1 SGHRS, CDR2 YFSETQ. The length of the CDR3 is 15 residues. PCR was performed using 60 Vbeta and 13 Jbeta primers. Some clones are missing from TCRdb's copy, which holds only in-frame ones; the method was immunoSEQ multiplex PCR. The table lists roughly 200,000 clones, 70% to 80% of them singletons. The material sequenced was PBMCs. This receptor was taken from a man aged 25-40 years in good health and CMV-seronegative. This chain joins TRBV5-1 and TRBJ2-1; 7 bases fit TRBD2. Here the CDR3 DNA reads TGCGCCAGCAGCCTAGAAGCGGGACCATACAATGAGCAGTTCTTC. Its translation is CASSLEAGPYNEQFF.